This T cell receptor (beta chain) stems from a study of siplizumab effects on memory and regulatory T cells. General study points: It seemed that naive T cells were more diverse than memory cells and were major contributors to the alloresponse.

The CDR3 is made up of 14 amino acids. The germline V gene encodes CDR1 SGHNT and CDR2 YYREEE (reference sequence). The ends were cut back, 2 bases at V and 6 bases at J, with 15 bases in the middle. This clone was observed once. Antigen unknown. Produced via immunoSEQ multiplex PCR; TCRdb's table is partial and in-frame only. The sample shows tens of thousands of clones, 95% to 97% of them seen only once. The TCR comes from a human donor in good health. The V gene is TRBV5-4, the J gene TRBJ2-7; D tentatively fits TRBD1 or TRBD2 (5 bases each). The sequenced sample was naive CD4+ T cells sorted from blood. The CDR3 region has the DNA TGTGCCAGCAGCTTTGGGGCGTCGCTAGCCGAGCAGTACTTC. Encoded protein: CASSFGASLAEQYF.